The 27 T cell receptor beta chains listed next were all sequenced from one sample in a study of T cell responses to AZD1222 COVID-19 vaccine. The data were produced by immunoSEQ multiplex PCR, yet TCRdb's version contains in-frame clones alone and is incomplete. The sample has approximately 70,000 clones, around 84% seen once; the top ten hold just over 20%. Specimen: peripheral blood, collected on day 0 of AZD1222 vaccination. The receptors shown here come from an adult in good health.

CDR3 in DNA: TGCGCCAGCAGCTCAGGGGGGGAGCAGTTCTTC. This codes for CASSSGGEQFF. The chain couples TRBV5-1 to TRBJ2-1; tentatively, D is TRBD1 (7 bases). Germline CDR1 reads SGHRS; CDR2 reads YFSETQ. V was shortened by 3 bases and J by 10 bases, with 8 bases between the two germline ends. The length of the CDR3 is 11 residues.

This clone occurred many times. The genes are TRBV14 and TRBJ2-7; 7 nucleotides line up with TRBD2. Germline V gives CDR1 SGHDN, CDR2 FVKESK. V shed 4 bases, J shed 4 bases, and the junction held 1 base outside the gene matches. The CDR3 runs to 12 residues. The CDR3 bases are TGTGCCAGCAGCCGGGAGGGGTACGAGCAGTACTTC. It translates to CASSREGYEQYF.

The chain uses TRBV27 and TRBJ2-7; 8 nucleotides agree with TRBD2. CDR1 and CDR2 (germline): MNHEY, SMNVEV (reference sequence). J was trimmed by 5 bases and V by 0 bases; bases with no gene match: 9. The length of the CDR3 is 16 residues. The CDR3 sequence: CASSLSSSGWPDEQYF. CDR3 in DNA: TGTGCCAGCAGTTTATCGTCTAGCGGGTGGCCCGACGAGCAGTACTTC.

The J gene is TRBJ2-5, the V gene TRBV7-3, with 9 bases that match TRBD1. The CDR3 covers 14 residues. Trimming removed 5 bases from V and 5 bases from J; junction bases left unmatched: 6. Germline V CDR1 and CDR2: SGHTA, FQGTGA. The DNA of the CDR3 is TGTGCCAGCAGCCCAACAGGGGGCGGGGAGACCCAGTACTTC. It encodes CASSPTGGGETQYF.

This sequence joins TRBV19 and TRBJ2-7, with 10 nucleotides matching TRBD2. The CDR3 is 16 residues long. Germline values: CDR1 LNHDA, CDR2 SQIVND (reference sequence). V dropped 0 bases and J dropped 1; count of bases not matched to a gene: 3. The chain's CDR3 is CASSIDQTSGSYEQYF. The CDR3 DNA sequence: TGTGCCAGTAGTATAGACCAGACTAGCGGGTCCTACGAGCAGTACTTC.

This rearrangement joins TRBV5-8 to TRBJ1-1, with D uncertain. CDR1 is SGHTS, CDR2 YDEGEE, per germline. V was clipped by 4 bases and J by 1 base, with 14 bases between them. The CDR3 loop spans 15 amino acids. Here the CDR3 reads CASSVEGLGNTEAFF. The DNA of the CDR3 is TGTGCCAGCAGCGTTGAGGGCTTGGGGAACACTGAAGCTTTCTTT.

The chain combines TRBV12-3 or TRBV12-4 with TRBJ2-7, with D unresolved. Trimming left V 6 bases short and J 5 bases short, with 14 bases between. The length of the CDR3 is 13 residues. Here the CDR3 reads CASSSRVGNEQYF. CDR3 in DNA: TGTGCCAGCAGCTCGCGCGTGGGTAACGAGCAGTACTTC.

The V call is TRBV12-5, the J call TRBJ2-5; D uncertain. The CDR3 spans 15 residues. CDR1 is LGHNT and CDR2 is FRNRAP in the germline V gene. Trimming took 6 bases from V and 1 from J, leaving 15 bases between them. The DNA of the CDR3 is TGTGCTAGTGGCCCCCTCGTCCTTTCCCAAGAGACCCAGTACTTC. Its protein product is CASGPLVLSQETQYF.

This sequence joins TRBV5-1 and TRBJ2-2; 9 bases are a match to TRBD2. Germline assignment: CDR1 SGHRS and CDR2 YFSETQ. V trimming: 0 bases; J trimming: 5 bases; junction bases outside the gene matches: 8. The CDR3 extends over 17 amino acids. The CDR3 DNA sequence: TGCGCCAGCAGCTTGGCGGCTAGCGGGGCTCGGACCGGGGAGCTGTTTTTT. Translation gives CASSLAASGARTGELFF.

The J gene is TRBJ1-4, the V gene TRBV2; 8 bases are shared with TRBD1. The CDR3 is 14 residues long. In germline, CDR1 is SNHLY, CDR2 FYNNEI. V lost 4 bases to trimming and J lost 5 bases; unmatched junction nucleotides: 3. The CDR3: CASSARTGNEKLFF. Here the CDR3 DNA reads TGTGCCAGCAGTGCCCGGACAGGGAATGAAAAACTGTTTTTT.

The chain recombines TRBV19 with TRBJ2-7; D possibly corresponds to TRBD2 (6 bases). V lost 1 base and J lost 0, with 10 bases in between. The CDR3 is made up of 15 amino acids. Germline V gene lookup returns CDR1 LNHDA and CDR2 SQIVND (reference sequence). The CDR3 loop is CASSIGNSGSYEQYF. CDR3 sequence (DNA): TGTGCCAGTAGTATAGGCAATAGCGGCTCCTACGAGCAGTACTTC.

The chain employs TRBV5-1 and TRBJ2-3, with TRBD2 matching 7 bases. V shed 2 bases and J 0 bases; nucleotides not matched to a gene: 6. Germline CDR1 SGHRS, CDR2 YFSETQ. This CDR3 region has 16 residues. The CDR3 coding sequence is TGCGCCAGCAGCTTTGCGCGGGGGACTAGCACAGATACGCAGTATTTT. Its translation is CASSFARGTSTDTQYF.

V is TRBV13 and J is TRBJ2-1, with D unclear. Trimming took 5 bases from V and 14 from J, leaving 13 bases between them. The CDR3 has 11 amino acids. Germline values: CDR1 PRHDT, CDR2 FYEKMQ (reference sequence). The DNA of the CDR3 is TGTGCCAGCAGCCGGCCTAGGGAAAAGTTCTTC. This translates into CASSRPREKFF. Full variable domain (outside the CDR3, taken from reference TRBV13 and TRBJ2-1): AAGVIQSPRHLIKEKRETATLKCYPIPRHDTVYWYQQGPGQDPQFLISFYEKMQSDKGSIPDRFSAQQFSDYHSELNMSSLELGDSALYFCASSRPREKFFGPGTRLTVL.

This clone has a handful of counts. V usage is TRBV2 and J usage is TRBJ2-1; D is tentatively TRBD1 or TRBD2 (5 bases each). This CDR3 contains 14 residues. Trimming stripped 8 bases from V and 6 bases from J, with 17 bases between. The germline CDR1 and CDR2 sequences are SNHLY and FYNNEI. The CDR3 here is CASSGTGWSNEQFF. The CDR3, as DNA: TGTGCCAGCTCTGGGACGGGTTGGAGCAATGAGCAGTTCTTC.

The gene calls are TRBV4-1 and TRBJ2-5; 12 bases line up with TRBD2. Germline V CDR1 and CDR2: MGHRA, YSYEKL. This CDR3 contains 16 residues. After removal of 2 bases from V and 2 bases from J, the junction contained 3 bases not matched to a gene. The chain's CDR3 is CASSQRTSGDQETQYF. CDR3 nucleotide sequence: TGCGCCAGCAGCCAAAGGACTAGCGGGGATCAAGAGACCCAGTACTTC.

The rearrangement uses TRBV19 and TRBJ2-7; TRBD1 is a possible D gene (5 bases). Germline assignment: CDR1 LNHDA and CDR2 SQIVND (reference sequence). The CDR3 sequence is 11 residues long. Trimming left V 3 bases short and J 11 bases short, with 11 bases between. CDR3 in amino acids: CASSIGAWEYF. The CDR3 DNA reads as TGTGCCAGTAGTATTGGGGCGTGGGAGTACTTC.

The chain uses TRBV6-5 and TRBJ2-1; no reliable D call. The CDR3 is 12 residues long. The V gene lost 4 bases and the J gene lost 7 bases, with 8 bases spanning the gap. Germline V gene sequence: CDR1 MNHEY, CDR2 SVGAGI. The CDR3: CASSSLVNEQFF. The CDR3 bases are TGTGCCAGCAGTTCTTTAGTTAATGAGCAGTTCTTC.

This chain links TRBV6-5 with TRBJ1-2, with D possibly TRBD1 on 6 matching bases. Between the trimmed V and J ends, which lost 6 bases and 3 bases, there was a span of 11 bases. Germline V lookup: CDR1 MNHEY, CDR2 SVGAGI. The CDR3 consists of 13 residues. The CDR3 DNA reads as TGTGCCAGCAGACGGGACACGGACTATGGCTACACCTTC. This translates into CASRRDTDYGYTF.

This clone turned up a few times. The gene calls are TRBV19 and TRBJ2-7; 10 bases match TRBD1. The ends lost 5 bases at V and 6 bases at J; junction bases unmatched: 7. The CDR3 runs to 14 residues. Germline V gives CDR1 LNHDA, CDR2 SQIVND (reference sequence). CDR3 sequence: CASSRRQGAVEQYF. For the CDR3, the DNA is TGTGCCAGTAGTCGGAGACAGGGGGCCGTCGAGCAGTACTTC.

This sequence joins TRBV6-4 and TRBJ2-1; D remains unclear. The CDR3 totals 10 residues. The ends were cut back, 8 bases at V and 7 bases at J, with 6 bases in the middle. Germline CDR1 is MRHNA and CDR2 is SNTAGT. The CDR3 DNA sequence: TGTGCCAGCCCTTTTAATGAGCAGTTCTTC. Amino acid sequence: CASPFNEQFF.

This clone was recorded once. The CDR3 DNA follows: TGTGCCAGCAGCCAGCTAGACAGGGCCCGAGGCTACACCTTC. Its protein is CASSQLDRARGYTF. The rearrangement joins TRBV3-1 (or the pseudogene TRBV3-2) to TRBJ1-2; 7 bases map to TRBD1. This CDR3 region has 14 residues. The germline V gene has CDR1 LGHDT and CDR2 YNNKEL (reference sequence). Losses at the gene ends were 3 bases for V and 8 bases for J; bases not matched to a gene: 9.

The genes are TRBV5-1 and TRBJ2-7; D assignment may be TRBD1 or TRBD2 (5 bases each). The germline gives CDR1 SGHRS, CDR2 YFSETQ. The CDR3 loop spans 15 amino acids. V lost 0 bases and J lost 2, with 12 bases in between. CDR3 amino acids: CASSLDGTLTYEQYF. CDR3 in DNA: TGCGCCAGCAGCTTGGATGGGACGTTGACCTACGAGCAGTACTTC.

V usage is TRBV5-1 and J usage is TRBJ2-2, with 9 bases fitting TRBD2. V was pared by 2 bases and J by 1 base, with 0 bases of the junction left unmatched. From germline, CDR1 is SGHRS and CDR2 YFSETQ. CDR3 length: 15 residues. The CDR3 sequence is CASSLAGGNTGELFF. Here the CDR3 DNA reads TGCGCCAGCAGCTTAGCGGGAGGGAACACCGGGGAGCTGTTTTTT.

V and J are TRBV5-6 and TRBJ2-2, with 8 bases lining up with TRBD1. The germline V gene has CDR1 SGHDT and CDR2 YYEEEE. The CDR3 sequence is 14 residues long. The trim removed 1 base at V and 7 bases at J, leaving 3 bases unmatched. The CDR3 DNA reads TGTGCCAGCAGCTTGCAGGGGGCGGTCGGGGAGCTGTTTTTT. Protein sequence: CASSLQGAVGELFF.

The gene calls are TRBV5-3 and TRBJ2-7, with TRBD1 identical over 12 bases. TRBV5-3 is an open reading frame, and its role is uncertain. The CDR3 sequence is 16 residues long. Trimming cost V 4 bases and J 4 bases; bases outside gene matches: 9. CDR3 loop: CARSPRRDRGLYEQYF. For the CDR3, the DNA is TGTGCCAGAAGCCCAAGACGGGACAGGGGGCTTTACGAGCAGTACTTC.

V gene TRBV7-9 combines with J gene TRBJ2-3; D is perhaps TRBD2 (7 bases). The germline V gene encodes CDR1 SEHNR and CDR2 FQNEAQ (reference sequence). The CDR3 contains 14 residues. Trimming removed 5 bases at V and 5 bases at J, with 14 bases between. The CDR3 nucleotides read TGTGCCAGCAGCACGATCGGGGGGCAAGATACGCAGTATTTT. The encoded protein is CASSTIGGQDTQYF.

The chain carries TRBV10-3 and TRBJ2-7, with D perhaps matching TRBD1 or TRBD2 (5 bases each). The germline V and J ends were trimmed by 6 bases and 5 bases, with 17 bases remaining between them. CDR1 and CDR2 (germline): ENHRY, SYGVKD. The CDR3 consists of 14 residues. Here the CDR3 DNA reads TGTGCCATCAGGACCCTCGGGGCAGTCCACGAGCAGTACTTC. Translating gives CAIRTLGAVHEQYF.